This entry lists 2 T cell receptor beta chains sequenced from one sample in a study of OX40 agonist ivuxolimab in advanced cancers. Produced via immunoSEQ multiplex PCR; TCRdb's table is partial and in-frame only. Here the sample spans over 50,000 clones, roughly 80% being singletons. The sample in question was CD4+ or CD8+ T cells sorted from blood, obtained in a trial of the OX40 agonist ivuxolimab. Receptors were obtained from an adult with an advanced solid tumor such as melanoma, head and neck, liver or kidney cancer.

The chain has TRBV5-1 and TRBJ2-5; 9 nucleotides align to TRBD1. There are 15 residues in the CDR3. V was clipped by 5 bases and J by 4 bases; unmatched bases: 9. CDR1 is SGHRS, CDR2 YFSETQ, per germline. CDR3 sequence reads: CASRERTGEGETQYF. CDR3 bases: TGCGCCAGCAGAGAGCGGACAGGGGAAGGAGAGACCCAGTACTTC.

Worth noting for this clone: Other DNA sequences of this sample code for an identical CDR3. The chain joins TRBV11-2 to TRBJ2-7; D perhaps matches TRBD1 (6 bases). The germline CDR1 and CDR2 sequences are SGHAT and FQNNGV. V was pared by 1 base and J by 5 bases, with 9 bases between. The CDR3 is made up of 13 amino acids. The DNA for the CDR3 is TGTGCCAGCAGCTTAGTCGGACAGAACGAGCAGTACTTC. This codes for CASSLVGQNEQYF.